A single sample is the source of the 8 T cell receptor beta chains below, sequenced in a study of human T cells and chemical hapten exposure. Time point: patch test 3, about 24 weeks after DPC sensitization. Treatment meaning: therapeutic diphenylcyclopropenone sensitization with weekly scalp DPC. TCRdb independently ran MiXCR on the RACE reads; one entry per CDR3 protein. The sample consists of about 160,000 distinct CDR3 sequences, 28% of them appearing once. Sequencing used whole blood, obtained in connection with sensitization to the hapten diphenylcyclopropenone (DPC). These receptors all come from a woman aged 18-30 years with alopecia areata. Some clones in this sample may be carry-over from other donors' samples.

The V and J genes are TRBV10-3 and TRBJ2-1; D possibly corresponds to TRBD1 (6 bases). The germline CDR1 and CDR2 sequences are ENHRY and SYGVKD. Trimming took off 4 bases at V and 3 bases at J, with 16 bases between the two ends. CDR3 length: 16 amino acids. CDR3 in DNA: TGTGCCATCAGTGCCCATCAGGGGTCAGACTACAATGAGCAGTTCTTC. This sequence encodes CAISAHQGSDYNEQFF.

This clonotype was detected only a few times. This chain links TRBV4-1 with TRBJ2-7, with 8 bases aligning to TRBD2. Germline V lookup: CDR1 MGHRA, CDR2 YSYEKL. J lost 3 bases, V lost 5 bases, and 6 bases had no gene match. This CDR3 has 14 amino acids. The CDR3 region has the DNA TGCGCCAGCAGCGACAGCGGGAGAGGCTACGAGCAGTACTTC. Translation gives CASSDSGRGYEQYF.

The DNA for the CDR3 is TGTGCCAGCAGTTACAGGGGGATAAATGAAAAACTGTTTTTT. Translating gives CASSYRGINEKLFF. The rearrangement uses TRBV6-5 and TRBJ1-4, with D possibly being TRBD1 (6 bases). Germline V gives CDR1 MNHEY, CDR2 SVGAGI. Trimming removed 2 bases from V and 5 bases from J, with 9 bases in between. This CDR3 has 14 residues.

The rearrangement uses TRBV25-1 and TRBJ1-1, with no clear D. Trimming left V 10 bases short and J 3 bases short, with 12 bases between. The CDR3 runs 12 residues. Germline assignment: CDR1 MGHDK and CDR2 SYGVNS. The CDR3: CATSRGDTEAFF. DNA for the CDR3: TGTGCCACCTCGCGGGGTGACACTGAAGCTTTCTTT.

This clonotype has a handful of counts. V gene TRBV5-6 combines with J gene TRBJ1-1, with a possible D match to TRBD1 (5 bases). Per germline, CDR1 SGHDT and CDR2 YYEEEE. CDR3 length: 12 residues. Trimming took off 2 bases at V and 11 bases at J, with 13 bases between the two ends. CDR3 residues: CASSFLVGVAFF. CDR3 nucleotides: TGTGCCAGCAGCTTCTTGGTAGGGGTGGCTTTCTTT.

The CDR3 reads CASSIGLAGGPTDTQYF. The CDR3 coding sequence is TGTGCCAGCAGCATCGGACTAGCGGGAGGGCCGACGGATACGCAGTATTTT. The gene calls are TRBV11-2 and TRBJ2-3; 15 bases are a match to TRBD2. The CDR3 loop spans 17 amino acids. Germline V CDR1 and CDR2: SGHAT, FQNNGV. V shed 5 bases and J 6 bases; nucleotides not matched to a gene: 9.

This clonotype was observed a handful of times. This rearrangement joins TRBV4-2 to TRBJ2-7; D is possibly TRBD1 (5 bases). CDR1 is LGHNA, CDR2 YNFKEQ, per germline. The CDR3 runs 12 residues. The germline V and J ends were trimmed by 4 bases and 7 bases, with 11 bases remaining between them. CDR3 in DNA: TGTGCCAGCAGCCGTCCGAACAGGGAGCAGTACTTC. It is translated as CASSRPNREQYF.

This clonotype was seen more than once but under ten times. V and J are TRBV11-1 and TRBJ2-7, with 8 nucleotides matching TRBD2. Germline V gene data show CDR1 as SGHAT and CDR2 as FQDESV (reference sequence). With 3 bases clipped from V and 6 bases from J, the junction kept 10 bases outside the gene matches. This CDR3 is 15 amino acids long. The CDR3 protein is CASSLSAGGGLEQYF. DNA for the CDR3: TGTGCCAGCAGCTTGTCTGCGGGAGGAGGTCTCGAGCAGTACTTC. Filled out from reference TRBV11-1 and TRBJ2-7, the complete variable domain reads EAEVAQSPRYKITEKSQAVAFWCDPISGHATLYWYRQILGQGPELLVQFQDESVVDDSQLPKDRFSAERLKGVDSTLKIQPAELGDSAMYLCASSLSAGGGLEQYFGPGTRLTVT.